Below, 14 T cell receptor beta chains from the same sample are listed, as sequenced in a study of tumor-infiltrating lymphocytes in localized non-small cell lung cancer. Method: immunoSEQ multiplex PCR; TCRdb's copy keeps in-frame clones and lacks some. The table has under 20,000 clones, almost 70% seen once; the top ten hold 5.5% to 7.5%. The specimen was lung tumor tissue. These receptors originate from a human donor with non-small cell lung cancer.

This clone was seen a handful of times. This rearrangement joins TRBV5-1 to TRBJ2-1, with unresolved D. V was pared by 0 bases and J by 10 bases, with 11 bases between. From germline, CDR1 is SGHRS and CDR2 YFSETQ. This CDR3 contains 13 residues. The CDR3 sequence is CASSLAWDMEQFF. Written as DNA, the CDR3 is TGCGCCAGCAGCTTGGCCTGGGATATGGAGCAGTTCTTC.

This chain joins TRBV5-1 and TRBJ2-5; tentatively, D is TRBD1 or TRBD2 (5 bases each). The V gene's germline CDR1 is SGHRS and CDR2 YFSETQ. The CDR3 is 14 residues long. Trimming cost V 4 bases and J 1 base, with 11 bases left between them. CDR3 protein: CASSIRDPQETQYF. The DNA for the CDR3 is TGCGCCAGCAGCATCCGGGACCCCCAAGAGACCCAGTACTTC.

The chain carries TRBV5-1 and TRBJ1-1; no definite D call. V was trimmed by 3 bases and J by 3 bases, leaving 6 bases between them. CDR3 size: 12 residues. Germline CDR1 reads SGHRS; CDR2 reads YFSETQ. The CDR3 DNA reads TGCGCCAGCAGCTCGAAAGACACTGAAGCTTTCTTT. This codes for CASSSKDTEAFF.

The V call is TRBV7-2, the J call TRBJ2-3; the match to TRBD1 covers 7 bases. The CDR3 is 14 amino acids. The V and J ends lost 6 bases and 2 bases, in that order; junction bases with no gene match: 5. Germline CDR1 reads SGHTA; CDR2 reads FQGNSA. CDR3 in DNA: TGTGCCAGCAGAAGACAGGGATACACAGATACGCAGTATTTT. Protein: CASRRQGYTDTQYF.

V usage is TRBV7-2 and J usage is TRBJ1-5; perhaps TRBD1 as D (5 bases). The CDR3 covers 15 residues. Germline CDR1 reads SGHTA; CDR2 reads FQGNSA. V dropped 5 bases and J dropped 5 bases, with 16 bases sitting between them. The CDR3 coding sequence is TGTGCCAGCAGCCCCGTCTTCGGGGCGGATCAGCCCCAGCATTTT. Its translation is CASSPVFGADQPQHF.

The V call is TRBV14, the J call TRBJ2-7, with a weak D call TRBD1 (6 bases). The germline V and J ends were trimmed by 6 bases and 1 base, with 13 bases remaining between them. The length of the CDR3 is 14 residues. Germline V gene data show CDR1 as SGHDN and CDR2 as FVKESK. DNA for the CDR3: TGTGCCAGCAGGATGACAGGAGATTCCTACGAGCAGTACTTC. Amino acid sequence: CASRMTGDSYEQYF.

The V call is TRBV19, the J call TRBJ1-2, with TRBD1 matching 7 bases. Germline CDR1 reads LNHDA; CDR2 reads SQIVND (reference sequence). This CDR3 has 17 amino acids. V shed 2 bases and J 2 bases; nucleotides not matched to a gene: 11. CDR3 residues: CASSIPGQRFSNYGYTF. The CDR3, as DNA: TGTGCCAGTAGTATACCGGGACAGCGATTCTCCAACTATGGCTACACCTTC.

The rearrangement joins TRBV7-9 to TRBJ2-7, with a weak D call TRBD1 (6 bases). V was pared by 5 bases and J by 3 bases, with 20 bases between. CDR3 length: 16 amino acids. Germline V gene lookup returns CDR1 SEHNR and CDR2 FQNEAQ (reference sequence). CDR3 residues: CASSPSGAGAYYEQYF. CDR3 sequence (DNA): TGTGCCAGCAGCCCATCAGGGGCAGGGGCCTACTACGAGCAGTACTTC. Combining the CDR3 with reference TRBV7-9 and TRBJ2-7 gives the whole variable domain DTGVSQNPRHKITKRGQNVTFRCDPISEHNRLYWYRQTLGQGPEFLTYFQNEAQLEKSRLLSDRFSAERPKGSFSTLEIQRTEQGDSAMYLCASSPSGAGAYYEQYFGPGTRLTVT.

This clone was seen only a few times. The chain recombines TRBV6-5 with TRBJ2-7; no clear D. The germline gives CDR1 MNHEY, CDR2 SVGAGI. The CDR3 is 11 amino acids. V dropped 11 bases and J dropped 0 bases, with 8 bases sitting between them. CDR3 in amino acids: CAPLGSYEQYF. The DNA of the CDR3 is TGTGCCCCCTTAGGCTCCTACGAGCAGTACTTC.

This clone is deemed medium-sized. The V gene is TRBV27, the J gene TRBJ2-7; TRBD1 matches at 9 bases. This CDR3 is built from 14 residues. Germline V lookup: CDR1 MNHEY, CDR2 SMNVEV (reference sequence). Germline trimming cut 3 bases from V and 6 bases from J; bases unmatched to any gene: 6. The CDR3: CASSFTGTGFEQYF. In DNA, the CDR3 is TGTGCCAGCAGTTTCACCGGGACAGGGTTCGAGCAGTACTTC.

The chain carries TRBV28 and TRBJ1-1; D not certain. The V end lost 6 bases, the J end lost 1 base, and 9 bases lay between the germline ends. This CDR3 is built from 13 residues. Germline V lookup: CDR1 MDHEN, CDR2 SYDVKM. CDR3 sequence: CASRWEGNTEAFF. The CDR3 region has the DNA TGTGCCAGCAGGTGGGAGGGGAACACTGAAGCTTTCTTT.

This clone has only a few counts. This chain links TRBV6-5 with TRBJ2-1; 8 nucleotides align to TRBD2. The germline CDR1 and CDR2 sequences are MNHEY and SVGAGI. V lost 4 bases, J lost 13 bases, and 6 bases stayed unmatched. This CDR3 is 12 amino acids long. The CDR3 here is CASSSASGRQFF. The CDR3, as DNA: TGTGCCAGCAGTTCAGCTAGCGGGCGACAGTTCTTC.

The genes are TRBV7-2 and TRBJ2-5, with D possibly being TRBD1 or TRBD2 (5 bases each). The V end was cut by 1 base, the J end by 9 bases, with 18 bases between. Germline CDR1 is SGHTA and CDR2 is FQGNSA. The length of the CDR3 is 15 residues. As DNA, the CDR3 is TGTGCCAGCAGCTTAGTTGCGGCGAGGGAAGGGGCCCAGTACTTC. Translation: CASSLVAAREGAQYF.

The chain carries TRBV5-1 and TRBJ2-3; 7 bases align to TRBD1. CDR3 size: 17 residues. The germline CDR1 and CDR2 sequences are SGHRS and YFSETQ. The J segment lost 2 bases and the V segment lost 3 bases, leaving 12 bases of the junction unmatched. The CDR3 nucleotides are TGCGCCAGCAGCTGGCCCTACAGGGGCCTAAACACAGATACGCAGTATTTT. Residues: CASSWPYRGLNTDTQYF.